The source of this T cell receptor (beta chain) is a study of cytomegalovirus exposure and HLA in healthy donors. Broader study findings: Donors belonging to an Asian-associated ancestry cluster reportedly showed fewer N-insertions in productive TCRs than the roughly 700-donor mean, according to what a later analysis found. Reportedly, TCR beta sequences accurately predicted HLA-A and HLA-B alleles in most subjects.

The germline CDR1 and CDR2 sequences are SNHLY and FYNNEI. The CDR3 consists of 15 residues. V lost 4 bases and J 1 base, leaving 12 bases between the germline ends. A remark on this clone: Its cognate antigen is unknown.

A multiplex PCR was run with 60 Vbeta primers and 13 Jbeta primers. Assay used: immunoSEQ multiplex PCR; TCRdb lists only in-frame clones, some missing. Its listing shows some 200,000 clones. The specimen sequenced was PBMCs. The chain links TRBV2 to TRBJ2-3, with a possible D match to TRBD2 (5 bases). This TCR derives from a boy aged 5-17 years in good health and CMV-seronegative. As DNA, the CDR3 is TGTGCCAGCAGTGTGGGCCTGCGGGGCACAGATACGCAGTATTTT. This translates into CASSVGLRGTDTQYF. The full variable domain, its missing parts supplied by reference TRBV2 and TRBJ2-3, is EPEVTQTPSHQVTQMGQEVILRCVPISNHLYFYWYRQILGQKVEFLVSFYNNEISEKSEIFDDQFSVERPDGSNFTLKIRSTKLEDSAMYFCASSVGLRGTDTQYFGPGTRLTVL.